Below, 24 T cell receptor beta chains from the same sample are listed, as sequenced in a study of blood T cell repertoires in COVID-19 (dated by TCRdb to the early 2020s). Library construction relied on the immunoSEQ multiplex PCR assay. The clones in this table, taken by TCRdb from immuneACCESS, are in-frame only. Not every clone is retained; where verified, under half of the shortfall comes from an unresolved V gene, and the cause of the rest is unknown. The sample table shows about 240,000 clones, and around four fifths are seen once. The ten biggest clones cover under 15% of the sample. The sequencing input was peripheral blood. Receptor source: a woman aged 55-75 years with active or convalescent COVID-19.

V is TRBV12-3 or TRBV12-4 and J is TRBJ2-7, with a possible D match to TRBD1 (6 bases). The CDR3 sequence is 12 residues long. The V end lost 6 bases, the J end lost 2 bases, and 8 bases lay between the germline ends. The CDR3 reads CASRGQTYEQYF. The CDR3 DNA sequence: TGTGCCAGCAGAGGACAGACCTACGAGCAGTACTTC.

The chain employs TRBV5-6 and TRBJ1-4, with 9 nucleotides matching TRBD1. V lost 1 base, J lost 7 bases, and 5 bases stayed unmatched. Germline CDR1 reads SGHDT; CDR2 reads YYEEEE. The CDR3 consists of 15 residues. CDR3 nucleotides: TGTGCCAGCAGCTTGAAACAGGGGGCAGGTGAAAAACTGTTTTTT. The encoded protein is CASSLKQGAGEKLFF.

V gene TRBV7-9 combines with J gene TRBJ1-1; a weak D match, TRBD1 (5 bases). V gave up 5 bases and J gave up 4 bases, with 17 bases separating them. Germline CDR1 SEHNR, CDR2 FQNEAQ (reference sequence). The CDR3 consists of 15 residues. The DNA of the CDR3 is TGTGCCAGCAGCCCTAGAAGGAGGGACGGCACTGAAGCTTTCTTT. Its translation: CASSPRRRDGTEAFF.

This chain uses TRBV7-9 with TRBJ1-2; 7 positions agree with TRBD1. V shed 4 bases and J 6 bases; nucleotides not matched to a gene: 11. Germline V gene data show CDR1 as SEHNR and CDR2 as FQNEAQ (reference sequence). The CDR3 length is 15 residues. The CDR3, as DNA: TGTGCCAGCAGCTCCTATATAGGGACAGAGGATGGCTACACCTTC. As protein: CASSSYIGTEDGYTF.

This chain connects TRBV13 to TRBJ2-5, with 8 positions matching TRBD2. The CDR3 totals 16 residues. Per germline, CDR1 PRHDT and CDR2 FYEKMQ (reference sequence). Trimming took 3 bases from V and 1 from J; bases not matched to a gene: 7. CDR3 bases: TGTGCCAGCAGCTTGTGGCAGCGGGGGCCCCAAGAGACCCAGTACTTC. Translating gives CASSLWQRGPQETQYF.

This rearrangement joins TRBV11-2 to TRBJ1-1, with 9 bases identical to TRBD1. The CDR3 runs to 15 residues. Germline V gene sequence: CDR1 SGHAT, CDR2 FQNNGV. V trimming: 6 bases; J trimming: 5 bases; junction bases outside the gene matches: 10. The chain's CDR3 is CASRNPYRGRTEAFF. The CDR3 DNA sequence: TGTGCCAGCAGGAATCCGTACAGGGGGCGAACTGAAGCTTTCTTT.

This rearrangement joins TRBV25-1 to TRBJ1-1; the D gene is possibly TRBD1 (6 bases). The CDR3 totals 12 residues. V was pared by 7 bases and J by 11 bases, with 17 bases between. Germline CDR1 is MGHDK and CDR2 is SYGVNS. Written as DNA, the CDR3 is TGTGCCAGCACCATGGGGGGGGCAACGGCTTTCTTT. It specifies CASTMGGATAFF.

The chain recombines TRBV27 with TRBJ2-7; a possible D gene is TRBD1 (8 bases). The germline CDR1 and CDR2 sequences are MNHEY and SMNVEV (reference sequence). The V end was cut by 0 bases, the J end by 6 bases, with 21 bases between. The CDR3 is 17 amino acids. The CDR3 nucleotides read TGTGCCAGCAGTTTATCACCCCTCAACAGGGGGGGCGGCGAGCAGTACTTC. Its protein is CASSLSPLNRGGGEQYF.

This rearrangement joins TRBV2 to TRBJ1-2; 8 positions match TRBD1. The CDR3 totals 12 residues. V dropped 7 bases and J dropped 8; count of bases not matched to a gene: 6. CDR1 and CDR2 (germline): SNHLY, FYNNEI. As DNA, the CDR3 is TGTGCCAGCATAAGACAGGGGTTCGGCTACACCTTC. This sequence encodes CASIRQGFGYTF.

The CDR3 sequence is CASSLDRQPNEKLFF. Here the CDR3 DNA reads TGTGCCAGCAGCTTGGACAGGCAGCCAAATGAAAAACTGTTTTTT. The genes are TRBV5-4 and TRBJ1-4; D may be TRBD1 (5 bases). The germline CDR1 and CDR2 sequences are SGHNT and YYREEE (reference sequence). Deletions cut 0 bases from V and 5 bases from J, with 11 bases between. This CDR3 has 15 amino acids.

The chain is built from TRBV29-1 and TRBJ1-1; 10 bases match TRBD1. From germline, CDR1 is SQVTM and CDR2 ANQGSEA. The CDR3 runs to 13 residues. V was clipped by 8 bases and J by 5 bases; unmatched bases: 8. In DNA, the CDR3 is TGCAGCACTAGACAGGGGGCGCGAACTGAAGCTTTCTTT. Its protein product is CSTRQGARTEAFF. Complete variable domain (other parts from reference TRBV29-1 and TRBJ1-1): SAVISQKPSRDICQRGTSLTIQCQVDSQVTMMFWYRQQPGQSLTLIATANQGSEATYESGFVIDKFPISRPNLTFSTLTVSNMSPEDSSIYLCSTRQGARTEAFFGQGTRLTVV.

V is TRBV7-9 and J is TRBJ2-3, with D tentatively TRBD2 (5 bases). V was pared by 6 bases and J by 6 bases, with 16 bases between. The germline gives CDR1 SEHNR, CDR2 FQNEAQ (reference sequence). The CDR3 spans 14 residues. CDR3: CASSSGPGEDTQYF. CDR3 sequence (DNA): TGTGCCAGCAGTTCCGGACCCGGGGAGGATACGCAGTATTTT.

The V gene is TRBV5-1, the J gene TRBJ1-1; D uncertain. CDR3 length: 17 amino acids. V lost 0 bases, J lost 0 bases, and 15 bases lay in between. Germline-derived CDR1 and CDR2 are SGHRS and YFSETQ. The CDR3 here is CASSLGFSAGVNTEAFF. In nucleotides, the CDR3 is TGCGCCAGCAGCTTGGGTTTTTCGGCAGGTGTGAACACTGAAGCTTTCTTT. Filled out from reference TRBV5-1 and TRBJ1-1, the complete variable domain reads KAGVTQTPRYLIKTRGQQVTLSCSPISGHRSVSWYQQTPGQGLQFLFEYFSETQRNKGNFPGRFSGRQFSNSRSEMNVSTLELGDSALYLCASSLGFSAGVNTEAFFGQGTRLTVV.

The chain has TRBV18 and TRBJ1-5; no clear D gene. CDR1 is KGHSH and CDR2 is LQKENI in the germline V gene. CDR3 length equals 16 residues. Trimming stripped 2 bases from V and 2 bases from J, with 13 bases between. In nucleotides, the CDR3 is TGTGCCAGCTCACCAGATTCGGGGTATGGCAATCAGCCCCAGCATTTT. Protein product: CASSPDSGYGNQPQHF. Complete variable domain (other parts from reference TRBV18 and TRBJ1-5): NAGVMQNPRHLVRRRGQEARLRCSPMKGHSHVYWYRQLPEEGLKFMVYLQKENIIDESGMPKERFSAEFPKEGPSILRIQQVVRGDSAAYFCASSPDSGYGNQPQHFGDGTRLSIL.

The CDR3 coding sequence is TGTGCCAGCAGCTTAGCGACAAAAGCAAAAGATACTTTCTTT. Its protein product is CASSLATKAKDTFF. This chain joins TRBV7-2 and TRBJ1-1, with unresolved D. Germline values: CDR1 SGHTA, CDR2 FQGNSA. V was cut by 0 bases and J by 12 bases, with 17 bases left in between. This CDR3 is 14 amino acids long.

The genes are TRBV24-1 and TRBJ2-3; TRBD1 matches at 7 bases. J was trimmed by 0 bases and V by 4 bases; bases with no gene match: 12. The V gene's germline CDR1 is KGHDR and CDR2 SFDVKD. The CDR3 consists of 18 residues. CDR3 coding DNA: TGTGCCACCAGTGACTCACCTACAGGGGCCACTAGCACAGATACGCAGTATTTT. Residues: CATSDSPTGATSTDTQYF.

The rearrangement links TRBV7-3 to TRBJ2-5; 8 bases line up with TRBD2. This CDR3 spans 16 amino acids. CDR1 is SGHTA, CDR2 FQGTGA, per germline. V gave up 4 bases and J gave up 4 bases; unmatched junction bases: 11. The CDR3 loop reads CASSSGGSGVLETQYF. The DNA for the CDR3 is TGTGCCAGCAGCTCTGGGGGTAGCGGGGTGCTAGAGACCCAGTACTTC.

V usage is TRBV5-1 and J usage is TRBJ2-3; 7 bases line up with TRBD1. There are 16 residues in the CDR3. The germline V gene encodes CDR1 SGHRS and CDR2 YFSETQ. Germline trimming cut 4 bases from V and 6 bases from J; bases unmatched to any gene: 14. Written as DNA, the CDR3 is TGCGCCAGCAGCCCTTTGACAGGGAAAGGTGGGGATACGCAGTATTTT. Its translation is CASSPLTGKGGDTQYF.

The J gene is TRBJ2-7, the V gene TRBV10-1; 8 bases agree with TRBD1. Trimming cost V 2 bases and J 4 bases; bases outside gene matches: 4. The CDR3 runs to 14 residues. The germline V gene has CDR1 WNHNN and CDR2 SYGVQD (reference sequence). The CDR3 nucleotides read TGCGCCAGCAGTGAGGGACAGGGCCCTTACGAGCAGTACTTC. This sequence encodes CASSEGQGPYEQYF.

The V and J genes are TRBV9 and TRBJ2-7, with D tentatively TRBD2 (5 bases). Trimming shortened V by 4 bases and J by 0 bases, and 11 bases separated the two germline ends. The CDR3 loop spans 14 amino acids. Germline V gene data show CDR1 as SGDLS and CDR2 as YYNGEE. The CDR3, as DNA: TGTGCCAGCAGCCCAGGACTGAGCTCCTACGAGCAGTACTTC. Protein: CASSPGLSSYEQYF.

The DNA for the CDR3 is TGTGCCAGCAGCTTAGTTGGGGGGGCACCAGCCGAGCAGTACTTC. It specifies CASSLVGGAPAEQYF. This chain joins TRBV11-2 and TRBJ2-7; tentatively, D is TRBD2 (7 bases). In germline, CDR1 is SGHAT, CDR2 FQNNGV. Trimming cost V 1 base and J 6 bases, with 16 bases left between them. This CDR3 is built from 15 residues.

The genes are TRBV4-1 and TRBJ2-1; TRBD2 matches 10 bases. V shed 2 bases and J 7 bases; nucleotides not matched to a gene: 11. The CDR3 runs to 17 residues. Per germline, CDR1 MGHRA and CDR2 YSYEKL. This CDR3 is CASSQLVVAGGQNEQFF. The CDR3 nucleotides read TGCGCCAGCAGCCAACTGGTGGTAGCGGGGGGCCAAAATGAGCAGTTCTTC.

This clone was seen a single time. The chain couples TRBV9 to TRBJ1-2, with 8 bases lining up with TRBD1. The CDR3 runs to 14 residues. V shed 2 bases, J shed 4 bases, and the junction held 4 bases outside the gene matches. The V gene's germline CDR1 is SGDLS and CDR2 YYNGEE. In DNA, the CDR3 is TGTGCCAGCAGCGTCATCGACAGGGGCTATGGCTACACCTTC. Amino acid sequence: CASSVIDRGYGYTF.

The V call is TRBV12-5, the J call TRBJ2-3, with TRBD2 matching 16 bases. CDR3 length: 19 residues. Germline V gene lookup returns CDR1 LGHNT and CDR2 FRNRAP. The ends lost 5 bases at V and 2 bases at J; junction bases unmatched: 10. The CDR3 reads CASGPLGTSGGGNTDTQYF. CDR3 nucleotides: TGTGCTAGTGGTCCCCTAGGGACTAGCGGGGGGGGAAACACAGATACGCAGTATTTT.